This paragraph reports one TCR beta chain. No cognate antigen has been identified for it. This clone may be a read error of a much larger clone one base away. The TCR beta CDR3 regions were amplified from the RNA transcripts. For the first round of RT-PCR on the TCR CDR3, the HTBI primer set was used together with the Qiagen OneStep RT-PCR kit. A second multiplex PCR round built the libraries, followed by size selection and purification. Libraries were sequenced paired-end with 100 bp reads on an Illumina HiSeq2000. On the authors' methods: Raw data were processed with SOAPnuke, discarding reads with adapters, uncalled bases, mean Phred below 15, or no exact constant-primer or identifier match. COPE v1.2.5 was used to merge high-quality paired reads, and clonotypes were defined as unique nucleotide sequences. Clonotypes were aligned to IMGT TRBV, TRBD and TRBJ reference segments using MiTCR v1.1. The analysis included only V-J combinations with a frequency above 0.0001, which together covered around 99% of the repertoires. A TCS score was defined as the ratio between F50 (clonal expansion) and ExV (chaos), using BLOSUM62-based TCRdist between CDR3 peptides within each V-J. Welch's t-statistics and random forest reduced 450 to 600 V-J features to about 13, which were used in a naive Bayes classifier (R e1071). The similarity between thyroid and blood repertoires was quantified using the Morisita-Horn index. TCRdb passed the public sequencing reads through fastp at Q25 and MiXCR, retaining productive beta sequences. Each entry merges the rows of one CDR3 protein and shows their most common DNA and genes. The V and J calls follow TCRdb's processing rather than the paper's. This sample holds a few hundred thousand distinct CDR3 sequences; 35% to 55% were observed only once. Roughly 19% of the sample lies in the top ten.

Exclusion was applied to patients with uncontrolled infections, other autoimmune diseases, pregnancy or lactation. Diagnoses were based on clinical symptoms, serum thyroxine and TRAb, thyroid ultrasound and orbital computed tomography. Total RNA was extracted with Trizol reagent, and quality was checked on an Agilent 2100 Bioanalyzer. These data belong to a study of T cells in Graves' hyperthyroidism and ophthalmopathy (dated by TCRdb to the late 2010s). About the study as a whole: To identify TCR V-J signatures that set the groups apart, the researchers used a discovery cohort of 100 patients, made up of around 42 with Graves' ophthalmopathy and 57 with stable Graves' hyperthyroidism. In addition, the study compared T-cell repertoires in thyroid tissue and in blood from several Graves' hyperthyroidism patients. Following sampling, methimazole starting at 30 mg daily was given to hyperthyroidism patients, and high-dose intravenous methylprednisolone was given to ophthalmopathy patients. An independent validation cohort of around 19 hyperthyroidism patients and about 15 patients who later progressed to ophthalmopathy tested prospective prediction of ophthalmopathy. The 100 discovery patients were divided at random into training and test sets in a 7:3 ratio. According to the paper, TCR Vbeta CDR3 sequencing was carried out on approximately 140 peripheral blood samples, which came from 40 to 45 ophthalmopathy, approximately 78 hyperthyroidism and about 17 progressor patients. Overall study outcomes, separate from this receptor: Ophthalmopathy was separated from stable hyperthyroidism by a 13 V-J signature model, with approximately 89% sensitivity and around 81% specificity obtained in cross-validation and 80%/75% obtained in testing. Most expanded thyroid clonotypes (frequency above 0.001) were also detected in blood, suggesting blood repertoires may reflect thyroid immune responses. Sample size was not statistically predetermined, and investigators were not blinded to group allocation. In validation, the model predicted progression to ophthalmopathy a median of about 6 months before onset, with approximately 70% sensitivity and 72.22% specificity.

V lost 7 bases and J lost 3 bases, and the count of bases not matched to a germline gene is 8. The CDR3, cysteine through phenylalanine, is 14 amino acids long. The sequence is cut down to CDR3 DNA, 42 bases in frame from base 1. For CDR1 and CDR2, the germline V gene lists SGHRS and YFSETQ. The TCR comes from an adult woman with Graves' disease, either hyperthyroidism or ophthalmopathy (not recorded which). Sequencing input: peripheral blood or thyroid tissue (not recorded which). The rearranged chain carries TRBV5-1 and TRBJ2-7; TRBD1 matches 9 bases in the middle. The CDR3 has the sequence CASGTEGQGYEQYF. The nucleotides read TGCGCCAGCGGCACGGAGGGACAGGGCTACGAGCAGTACTTC.